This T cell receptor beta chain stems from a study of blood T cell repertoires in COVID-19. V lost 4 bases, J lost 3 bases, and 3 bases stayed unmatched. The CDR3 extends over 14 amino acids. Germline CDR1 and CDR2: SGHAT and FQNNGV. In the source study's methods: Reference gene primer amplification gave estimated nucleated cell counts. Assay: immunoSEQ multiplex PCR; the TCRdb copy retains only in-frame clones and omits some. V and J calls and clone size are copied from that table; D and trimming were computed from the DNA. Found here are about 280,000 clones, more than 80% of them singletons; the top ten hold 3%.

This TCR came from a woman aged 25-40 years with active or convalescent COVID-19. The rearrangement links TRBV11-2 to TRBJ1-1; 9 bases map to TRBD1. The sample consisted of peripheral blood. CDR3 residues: CASSSGQGHTEAFF. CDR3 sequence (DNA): TGTGCCAGCAGCTCGGGACAGGGTCACACTGAAGCTTTCTTT. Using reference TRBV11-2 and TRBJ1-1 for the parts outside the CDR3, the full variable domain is EAGVAQSPRYKIIEKRQSVAFWCNPISGHATLYWYQQILGQGPKLLIQFQNNGVVDDSQLPKDRFSAERLKGVDSTLKIQPAKLEDSAVYLCASSSGQGHTEAFFGQGTRLTVV.